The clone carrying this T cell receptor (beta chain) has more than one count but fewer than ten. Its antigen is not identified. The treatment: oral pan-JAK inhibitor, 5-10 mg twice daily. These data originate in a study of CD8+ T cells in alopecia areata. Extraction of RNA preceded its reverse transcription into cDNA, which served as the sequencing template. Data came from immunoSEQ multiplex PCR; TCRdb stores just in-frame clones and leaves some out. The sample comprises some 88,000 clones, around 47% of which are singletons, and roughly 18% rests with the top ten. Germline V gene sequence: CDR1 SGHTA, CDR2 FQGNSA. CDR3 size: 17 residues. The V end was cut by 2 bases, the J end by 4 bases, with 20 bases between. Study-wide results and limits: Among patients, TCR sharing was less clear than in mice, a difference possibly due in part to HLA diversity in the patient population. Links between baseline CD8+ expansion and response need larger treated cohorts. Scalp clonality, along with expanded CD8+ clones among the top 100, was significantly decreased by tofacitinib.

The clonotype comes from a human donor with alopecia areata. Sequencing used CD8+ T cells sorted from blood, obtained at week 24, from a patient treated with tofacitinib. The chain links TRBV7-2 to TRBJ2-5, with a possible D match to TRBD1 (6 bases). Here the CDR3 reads CASSLSVVEGVGETQYF. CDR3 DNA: TGTGCCAGCAGCTTATCGGTGGTCGAGGGGGTGGGAGAGACCCAGTACTTC.